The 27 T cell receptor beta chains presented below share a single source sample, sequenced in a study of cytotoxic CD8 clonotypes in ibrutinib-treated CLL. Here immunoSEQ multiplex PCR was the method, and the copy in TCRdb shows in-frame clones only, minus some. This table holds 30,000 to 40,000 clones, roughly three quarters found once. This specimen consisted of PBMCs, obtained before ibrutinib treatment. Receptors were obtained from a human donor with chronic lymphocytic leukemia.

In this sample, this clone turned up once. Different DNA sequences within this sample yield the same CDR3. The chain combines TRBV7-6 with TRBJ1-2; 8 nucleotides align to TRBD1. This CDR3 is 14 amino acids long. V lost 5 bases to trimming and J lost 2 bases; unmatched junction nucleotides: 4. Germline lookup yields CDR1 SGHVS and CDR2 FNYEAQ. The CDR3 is CASSLDRGNYGYTF. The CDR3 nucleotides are TGTGCCAGCAGCCTCGACAGGGGAAACTATGGCTACACCTTC. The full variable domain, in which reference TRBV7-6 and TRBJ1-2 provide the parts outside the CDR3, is GAGVSQSPRYKVTKRGQDVALRCDPISGHVSLYWYRQALGQGPEFLTYFNYEAQQDKSGLPNDRFSAERPEGSISTLTIQRTEQRDSAMYRCASSLDRGNYGYTFGSGTRLTVV.

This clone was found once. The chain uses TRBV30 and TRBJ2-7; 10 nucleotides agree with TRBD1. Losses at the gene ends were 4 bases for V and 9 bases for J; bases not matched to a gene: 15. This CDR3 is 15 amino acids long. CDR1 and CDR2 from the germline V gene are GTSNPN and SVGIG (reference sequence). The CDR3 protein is CAWINGDRGITMQYF. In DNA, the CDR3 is TGTGCCTGGATCAATGGGGACAGGGGAATTACGATGCAGTACTTC. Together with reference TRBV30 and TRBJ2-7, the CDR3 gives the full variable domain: SQTIHQWPATLVQPVGSPLSLECTVEGTSNPNLYWYRQAAGRGLQLLFYSVGIGQISSEVPQNLSASRPQDRQFILSSKKLLLSDSGFYLCAWINGDRGITMQYFGPGTRLTVT.

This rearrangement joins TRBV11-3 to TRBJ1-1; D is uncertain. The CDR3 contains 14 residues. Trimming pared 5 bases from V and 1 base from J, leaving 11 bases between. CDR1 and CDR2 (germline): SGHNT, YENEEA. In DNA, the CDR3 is TGTGCCAGCAGCCGCCGGGCGCCGAACACTGAAGCTTTCTTT. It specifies CASSRRAPNTEAFF. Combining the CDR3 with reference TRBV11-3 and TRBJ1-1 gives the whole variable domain EAGVVQSPRYKIIEKKQPVAFWCNPISGHNTLYWYLQNLGQGPELLIRYENEEAVDDSQLPKDRFSAERLKGVDSTLKIQPAELGDSAVYLCASSRRAPNTEAFFGQGTRLTVV.

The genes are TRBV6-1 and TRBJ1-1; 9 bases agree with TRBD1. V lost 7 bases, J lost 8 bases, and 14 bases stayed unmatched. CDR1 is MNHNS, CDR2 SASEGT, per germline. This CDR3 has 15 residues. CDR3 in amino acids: CASTGGQGAPLEAFF. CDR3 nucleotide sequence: TGTGCCAGCACTGGGGGACAGGGCGCTCCGTTGGAAGCTTTCTTT.

CDR3 bases: TGCGCCAGCAGCTTGGCGTCGGGGGGGCGCACAGATACGCAGTATTTT. It is translated as CASSLASGGRTDTQYF. This chain connects TRBV5-1 to TRBJ2-3, with 8 nucleotides matching TRBD2. In germline, CDR1 is SGHRS, CDR2 YFSETQ. V gave up 0 bases and J gave up 1 base; unmatched junction bases: 4. This CDR3 has 16 amino acids.

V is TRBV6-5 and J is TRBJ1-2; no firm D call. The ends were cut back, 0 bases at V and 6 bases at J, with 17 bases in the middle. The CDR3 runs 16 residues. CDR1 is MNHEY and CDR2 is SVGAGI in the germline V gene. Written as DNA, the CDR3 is TGTGCCAGCAGTTACTCCAGAACTAACGTCCCTCATGGCTACACCTTC. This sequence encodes CASSYSRTNVPHGYTF.

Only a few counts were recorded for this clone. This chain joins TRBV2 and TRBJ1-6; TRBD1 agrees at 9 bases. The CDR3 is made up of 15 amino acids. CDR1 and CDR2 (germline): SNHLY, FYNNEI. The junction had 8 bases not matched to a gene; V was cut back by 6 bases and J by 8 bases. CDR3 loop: CASRVDRGGYSPLHF. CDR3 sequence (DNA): TGTGCCAGCAGGGTGGACAGGGGTGGGTATTCACCCCTCCACTTT.

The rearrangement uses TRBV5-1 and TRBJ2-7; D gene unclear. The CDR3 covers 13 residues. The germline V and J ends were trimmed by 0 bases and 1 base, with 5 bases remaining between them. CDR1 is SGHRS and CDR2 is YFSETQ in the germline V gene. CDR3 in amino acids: CASSLDFSYEQYF. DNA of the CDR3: TGCGCCAGCAGCTTGGACTTTTCCTACGAGCAGTACTTC.

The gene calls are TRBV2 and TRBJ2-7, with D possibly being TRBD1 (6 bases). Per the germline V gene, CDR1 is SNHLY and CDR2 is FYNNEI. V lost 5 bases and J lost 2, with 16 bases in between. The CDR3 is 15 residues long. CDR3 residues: CASSLDRILTYEQYF. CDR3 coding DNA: TGTGCCAGCAGTCTAGACAGGATCCTCACCTACGAGCAGTACTTC.

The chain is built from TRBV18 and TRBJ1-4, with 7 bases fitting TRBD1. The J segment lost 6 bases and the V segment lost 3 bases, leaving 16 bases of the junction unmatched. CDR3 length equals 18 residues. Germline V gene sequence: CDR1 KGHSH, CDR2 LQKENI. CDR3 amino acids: CASSPRPTGRYGDEKLFF. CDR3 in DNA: TGTGCCAGCTCACCGCGACCGACAGGGAGGTACGGTGATGAAAAACTGTTTTTT. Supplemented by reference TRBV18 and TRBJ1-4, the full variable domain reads NAGVMQNPRHLVRRRGQEARLRCSPMKGHSHVYWYRQLPEEGLKFMVYLQKENIIDESGMPKERFSAEFPKEGPSILRIQQVVRGDSAAYFCASSPRPTGRYGDEKLFFGSGTQLSVL.

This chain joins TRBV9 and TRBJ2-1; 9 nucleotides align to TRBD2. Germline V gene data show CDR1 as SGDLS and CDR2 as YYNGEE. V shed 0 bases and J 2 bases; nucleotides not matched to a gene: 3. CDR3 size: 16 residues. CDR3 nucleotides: TGTGCCAGCAGCGTAGCGGCTAGCGGGGCCTACAATGAGCAGTTCTTC. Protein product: CASSVAASGAYNEQFF. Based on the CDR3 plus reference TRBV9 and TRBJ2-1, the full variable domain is DSGVTQTPKHLITATGQRVTLRCSPRSGDLSVYWYQQSLDQGLQFLIQYYNGEERAKGNILERFSAQQFPDLHSELNLSSLELGDSALYFCASSVAASGAYNEQFFGPGTRLTVL.

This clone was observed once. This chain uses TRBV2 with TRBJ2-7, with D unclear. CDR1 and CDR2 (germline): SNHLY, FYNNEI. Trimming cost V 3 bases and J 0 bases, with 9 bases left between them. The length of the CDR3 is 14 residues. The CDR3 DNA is TGTGCCAGCAGTGAGGCGGAAGACTCCTACGAGCAGTACTTC. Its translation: CASSEAEDSYEQYF.

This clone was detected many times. The CDR3 sequence is CASSLRGGFSYNEQFF. The CDR3 DNA follows: TGTGCCAGCAGCTTAAGGGGCGGGTTCTCCTACAATGAGCAGTTCTTC. V and J are TRBV7-3 and TRBJ2-1; D assignment may be TRBD1 or TRBD2 (5 bases each). CDR1 and CDR2 from the germline V gene are SGHTA and FQGTGA. The ends were cut back, 1 base at V and 0 bases at J, with 10 bases in the middle. This CDR3 is built from 16 residues.

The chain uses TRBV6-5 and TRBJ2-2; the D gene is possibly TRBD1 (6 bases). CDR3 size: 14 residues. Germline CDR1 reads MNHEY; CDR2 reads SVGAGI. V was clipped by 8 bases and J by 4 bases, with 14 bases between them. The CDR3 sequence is CASCGTGITGELFF. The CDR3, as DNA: TGTGCCAGCTGTGGTACAGGGATCACCGGGGAGCTGTTTTTT.

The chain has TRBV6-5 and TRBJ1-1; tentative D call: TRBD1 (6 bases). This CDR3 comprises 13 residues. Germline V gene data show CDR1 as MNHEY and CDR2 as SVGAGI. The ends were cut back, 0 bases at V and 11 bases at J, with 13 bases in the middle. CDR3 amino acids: CASSYSSQGGAFF. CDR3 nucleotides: TGTGCCAGCAGTTACTCGAGTCAAGGGGGTGCTTTCTTT.

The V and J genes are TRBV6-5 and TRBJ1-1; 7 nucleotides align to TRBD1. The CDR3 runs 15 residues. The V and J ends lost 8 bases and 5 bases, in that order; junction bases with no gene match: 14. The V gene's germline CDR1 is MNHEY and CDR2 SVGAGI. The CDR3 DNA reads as TGTGCCAGCGGAAGGGAAACAGGGGTAGGGACTGAAGCTTTCTTT. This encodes CASGRETGVGTEAFF.

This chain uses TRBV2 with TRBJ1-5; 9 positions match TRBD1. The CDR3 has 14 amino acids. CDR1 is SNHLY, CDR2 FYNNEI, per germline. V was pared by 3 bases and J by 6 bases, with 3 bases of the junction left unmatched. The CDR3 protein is CASSDQGQGQPQHF. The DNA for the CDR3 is TGTGCCAGCAGTGACCAGGGACAGGGTCAGCCCCAGCATTTT.

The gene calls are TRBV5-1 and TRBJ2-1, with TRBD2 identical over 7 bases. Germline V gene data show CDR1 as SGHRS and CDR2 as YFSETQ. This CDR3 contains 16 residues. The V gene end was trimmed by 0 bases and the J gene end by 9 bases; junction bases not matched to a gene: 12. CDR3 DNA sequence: TGCGCCAGCAGCTTGGCCGGGACTACCACTGCCTCTGAGCAGTTCTTC. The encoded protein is CASSLAGTTTASEQFF.

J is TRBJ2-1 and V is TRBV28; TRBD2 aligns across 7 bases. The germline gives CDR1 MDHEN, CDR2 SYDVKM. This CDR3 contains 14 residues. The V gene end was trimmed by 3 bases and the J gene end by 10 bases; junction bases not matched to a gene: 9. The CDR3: CASSFSGLQAEQFF. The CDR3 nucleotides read TGTGCCAGCAGTTTCTCGGGACTACAGGCGGAGCAGTTCTTC.

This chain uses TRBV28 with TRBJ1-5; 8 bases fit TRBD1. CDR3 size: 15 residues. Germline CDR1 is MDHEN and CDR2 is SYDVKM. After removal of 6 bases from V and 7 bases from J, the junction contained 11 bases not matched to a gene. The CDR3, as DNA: TGTGCCAGCAGCCTCCCTCAGGGGGCAGGGCAGCCCCAGCATTTT. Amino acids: CASSLPQGAGQPQHF.

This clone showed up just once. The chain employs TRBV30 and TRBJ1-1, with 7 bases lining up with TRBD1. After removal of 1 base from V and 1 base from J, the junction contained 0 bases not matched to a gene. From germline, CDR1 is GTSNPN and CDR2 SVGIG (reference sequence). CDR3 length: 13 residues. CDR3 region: CAWSGQGNTEAFF. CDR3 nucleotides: TGTGCCTGGAGTGGACAGGGGAACACTGAAGCTTTCTTT.

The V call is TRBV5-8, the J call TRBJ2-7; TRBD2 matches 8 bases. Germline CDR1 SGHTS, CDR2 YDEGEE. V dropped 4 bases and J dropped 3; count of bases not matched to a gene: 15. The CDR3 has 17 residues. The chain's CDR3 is CASSPGTRGDVGYEQYF. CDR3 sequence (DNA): TGTGCCAGCAGCCCCGGGACTAGGGGTGACGTCGGCTACGAGCAGTACTTC.

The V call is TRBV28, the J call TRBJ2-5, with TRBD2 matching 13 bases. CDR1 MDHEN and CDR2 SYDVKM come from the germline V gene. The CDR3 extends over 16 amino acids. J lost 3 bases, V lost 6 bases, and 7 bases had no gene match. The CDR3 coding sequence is TGTGCCAGCAGACTCCTTGGACTAGCGGGGGAAGAGACCCAGTACTTC. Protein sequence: CASRLLGLAGEETQYF.

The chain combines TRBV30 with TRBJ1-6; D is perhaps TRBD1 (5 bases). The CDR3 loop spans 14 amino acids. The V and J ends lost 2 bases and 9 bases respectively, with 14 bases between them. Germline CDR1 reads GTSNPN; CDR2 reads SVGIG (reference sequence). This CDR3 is CAWSSAFRGSPLHF. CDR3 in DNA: TGTGCCTGGAGTTCGGCCTTTAGGGGTTCACCCCTCCACTTT.

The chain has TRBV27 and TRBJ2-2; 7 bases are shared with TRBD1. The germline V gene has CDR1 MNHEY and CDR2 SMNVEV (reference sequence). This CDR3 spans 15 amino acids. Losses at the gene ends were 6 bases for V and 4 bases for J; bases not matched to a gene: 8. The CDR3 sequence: CASRLTGASTGELFF. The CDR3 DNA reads TGTGCCAGCAGATTAACAGGGGCTAGCACCGGGGAGCTGTTTTTT.

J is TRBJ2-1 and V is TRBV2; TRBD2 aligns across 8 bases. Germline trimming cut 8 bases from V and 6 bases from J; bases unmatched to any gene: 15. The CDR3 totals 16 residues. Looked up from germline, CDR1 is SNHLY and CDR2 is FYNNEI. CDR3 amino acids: CASSGFGTRFFNEQFF. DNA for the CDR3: TGTGCCAGCTCTGGGTTCGGGACTAGATTTTTCAATGAGCAGTTCTTC.

For the CDR3, the DNA is TGTGCCAGCAGCCGAGGGACTAGCGGGAGTCTCTACGAGCAGTACTTC. As protein: CASSRGTSGSLYEQYF. The chain carries TRBV9 and TRBJ2-7, with TRBD2 matching over 14 bases. V lost 4 bases to trimming and J lost 3 bases; unmatched junction nucleotides: 6. The germline CDR1 and CDR2 sequences are SGDLS and YYNGEE. The CDR3 length is 16 residues.